This passage covers 30 T cell receptor beta chains from one sample sequenced in a study of T cell responses to AZD1222 COVID-19 vaccine. The method was immunoSEQ multiplex PCR; TCRdb's version includes in-frame clones alone and lacks a portion of them. The sample consists of tens of thousands of clones, 80% to 90% of them appearing once. This sample comprised peripheral blood, obtained on day 0 of AZD1222 vaccination. These receptors came from an adult in good health.

This clone showed up just once. The chain couples TRBV20-1 to TRBJ2-7; 7 nucleotides agree with TRBD1. This CDR3 comprises 15 residues. Germline CDR1 is DFQATT and CDR2 is SNEGSKA (reference sequence). The V segment lost 3 bases and the J segment 4 bases; nucleotides outside the gene matches: 12. CDR3 nucleotide sequence: TGCAGTGCTAGTCCAGTGACAGGGTCCGATTACGAGCAGTACTTC. Its protein product is CSASPVTGSDYEQYF.

V gene TRBV5-1 combines with J gene TRBJ1-2, with 9 bases aligning to TRBD1. The CDR3 has 14 amino acids. The J segment lost 8 bases and the V segment lost 2 bases, leaving 7 bases of the junction unmatched. Per germline, CDR1 SGHRS and CDR2 YFSETQ. The CDR3 here is CASSFSGTGFGYTF. The CDR3 DNA reads as TGCGCCAGCAGCTTCTCCGGGACAGGGTTCGGCTACACCTTC.

This clone was observed once. The rearrangement links TRBV5-5 to TRBJ1-1; possible D gene TRBD1, 6 bases. Germline CDR1 is SGHKS and CDR2 is YYEKEE (reference sequence). This CDR3 comprises 13 residues. Trimming removed 4 bases from V and 3 bases from J, with 10 bases in between. The CDR3 spells CASSNGQYTEAFF. The CDR3 DNA reads as TGTGCCAGCAGCAACGGACAGTACACTGAAGCTTTCTTT.

The chain combines TRBV6-2 or TRBV6-3 with TRBJ2-7; the match to TRBD2 covers 11 bases. There are 15 residues in the CDR3. In germline, CDR1 is MNHEY, CDR2 SVGEGT. V lost 2 bases and J lost 0; bases outside the gene matches: 0. In DNA form, the CDR3 reads TGTGCCAGCAGTTACGGACTAGCGGGCTCCTACGAGCAGTACTTC. Encoded protein: CASSYGLAGSYEQYF.

This clone was seen a few times. This chain links TRBV7-2 with TRBJ2-7, with D possibly being TRBD2 (5 bases). V was cut by 7 bases and J by 2 bases, with 15 bases left in between. CDR1 is SGHTA and CDR2 is FQGNSA in the germline V gene. CDR3 length equals 14 residues. For the CDR3, the DNA is TGTGCCAGCACGCTAACCCCGGGAACCTACGAGCAGTACTTC. Translated: CASTLTPGTYEQYF.

The rearrangement links TRBV4-3 to TRBJ1-5; TRBD1 matches at 7 bases. Germline CDR1 is LGHNA and CDR2 is YSLEER. J lost 5 bases, V lost 2 bases, and 3 bases had no gene match. This CDR3 has 14 residues. The CDR3 nucleotides read TGCGCCAGCAGCCAAAAAGACAGGGATCAGCCCCAGCATTTT. Translation gives CASSQKDRDQPQHF.

This chain links TRBV28 with TRBJ2-3; D not certain. The CDR3 is 16 residues long. With 4 bases removed from V and 0 bases from J, the gap between germline ends came to 14 bases. Germline V CDR1 and CDR2: MDHEN, SYDVKM. The CDR3 here is CASSSVGALSTDTQYF. CDR3 nucleotides: TGTGCCAGCAGTTCTGTCGGAGCTCTTAGCACAGATACGCAGTATTTT.

The rearrangement uses TRBV6-5 and TRBJ1-5; D ambiguous. The CDR3 runs 15 residues. From germline, CDR1 is MNHEY and CDR2 SVGAGI. Trimming took 6 bases from V and 2 from J, leaving 14 bases between them. The chain's CDR3 is CASSRQRGGNQPQHF. The CDR3 DNA sequence: TGTGCCAGCAGCCGCCAGCGGGGTGGCAATCAGCCCCAGCATTTT.

This clone was counted between two and nine times. This sequence joins TRBV5-1 and TRBJ2-2; D not resolved. The CDR3 is 13 amino acids. V lost 4 bases and J 1 base, leaving 5 bases between the germline ends. Per the germline V gene, CDR1 is SGHRS and CDR2 is YFSETQ. CDR3 in amino acids: CASSRMNTGELFF. CDR3 sequence (DNA): TGCGCCAGCAGCAGGATGAACACCGGGGAGCTGTTTTTT. The complete variable domain, with remaining parts taken from reference TRBV5-1 and TRBJ2-2, reads KAGVTQTPRYLIKTRGQQVTLSCSPISGHRSVSWYQQTPGQGLQFLFEYFSETQRNKGNFPGRFSGRQFSNSRSEMNVSTLELGDSALYLCASSRMNTGELFFGEGSRLTVL.

DNA for the CDR3: TGTGCCAGCAGCGTCACCGTGGGACGGCACACTGAAGCTTTCTTT. As protein: CASSVTVGRHTEAFF. The chain links TRBV11-2 to TRBJ1-1, with D possibly TRBD1 on 5 matching bases. Trimming took 5 bases from V and 3 from J, leaving 16 bases between them. Germline V gives CDR1 SGHAT, CDR2 FQNNGV. CDR3 length equals 15 residues.

The chain recombines TRBV5-1 with TRBJ2-3; TRBD2 matches 13 bases. The CDR3 totals 15 residues. Germline CDR1 is SGHRS and CDR2 is YFSETQ. V gave up 9 bases and J gave up 3 bases; unmatched junction bases: 7. The CDR3 spells CATGLAGDLTDTQYF. CDR3 in DNA: TGCGCCACAGGACTAGCGGGAGATTTGACAGATACGCAGTATTTT.

This clone was counted a few times. CDR3: CASSGRTVNTEAFF. DNA of the CDR3: TGCGCCAGCAGCGGAAGGACAGTGAACACTGAAGCTTTCTTT. The V gene is TRBV4-1, the J gene TRBJ1-1, with D perhaps matching TRBD1 (6 bases). Trimming pared 5 bases from V and 0 bases from J, leaving 10 bases between. Looked up from germline, CDR1 is MGHRA and CDR2 is YSYEKL. CDR3 size: 14 residues.

The rearrangement joins TRBV15 to TRBJ2-2, with D maybe TRBD1 (8 bases). V was shortened by 5 bases and J by 6 bases, with 31 bases between the two germline ends. The CDR3 is 20 residues long. Germline CDR1 and CDR2: LNHNV and YYDKDF (reference sequence). The CDR3 DNA is TGTGCCACCAGCCTTCGACAGGGGACCCTAGCGGAGGAGGGGGCCGGGGAGCTGTTTTTT. It encodes CATSLRQGTLAEEGAGELFF.

J is TRBJ1-4 and V is TRBV5-1, with 12 positions matching TRBD1. Germline V lookup: CDR1 SGHRS, CDR2 YFSETQ. CDR3 length: 14 residues. Trimming removed 7 bases from V and 8 bases from J; junction bases left unmatched: 6. The CDR3 DNA follows: TGCGCCAGCGCAACCGGGACAGGGGGCGAAAAACTGTTTTTT. Protein: CASATGTGGEKLFF.

V is TRBV28 and J is TRBJ2-3, with a weak D call TRBD2 (6 bases). The CDR3 runs 13 residues. Germline assignment: CDR1 MDHEN and CDR2 SYDVKM. The V end lost 5 bases, the J end lost 5 bases, and 11 bases lay between the germline ends. The CDR3 is CASSRLGGDTQYF. The CDR3 nucleotides are TGTGCCAGCAGTCGCCTGGGAGGAGATACGCAGTATTTT.

The CDR3 loop reads CSVRIGRGTGELFF. DNA for the CDR3: TGCAGCGTTCGCATCGGGAGAGGCACCGGGGAGCTGTTTTTT. The rearrangement joins TRBV29-1 to TRBJ2-2; weak D call: TRBD2 (6 bases). Looked up from germline, CDR1 is SQVTM and CDR2 is ANQGSEA. The CDR3 runs 14 residues. Trimming shortened V by 5 bases and J by 4 bases, and 14 bases separated the two germline ends.

The V and J genes are TRBV15 and TRBJ2-1; D may be TRBD2 (7 bases). The germline gives CDR1 LNHNV, CDR2 YYDKDF (reference sequence). The CDR3 sequence is 13 residues long. V was shortened by 8 bases and J by 4 bases, with 12 bases between the two germline ends. CDR3: CATARGGYNEQFF. Written as DNA, the CDR3 is TGTGCCACCGCCAGGGGAGGGTACAATGAGCAGTTCTTC.

This clone came up a few times. The chain recombines TRBV6-2 or TRBV6-3 with TRBJ2-2; D might be TRBD2 (5 bases). Trimming stripped 4 bases from V and 1 base from J, with 13 bases between. The CDR3 has 16 amino acids. Germline CDR1 and CDR2: MNHEY and SVGEGT. CDR3 residues: CASSSAGLQNTGELFF. The CDR3 DNA is TGTGCCAGCAGTTCCGCGGGTCTCCAGAACACCGGGGAGCTGTTTTTT.

The chain links TRBV18 to TRBJ2-5, with D uncertain. The germline CDR1 and CDR2 sequences are KGHSH and LQKENI. The CDR3 consists of 13 residues. The V end was cut by 1 base, the J end by 5 bases, with 8 bases between. CDR3 loop: CASSPRVGETQYF. In nucleotides, the CDR3 is TGTGCCAGCTCACCACGGGTTGGGGAGACCCAGTACTTC. The whole variable domain, remainder taken from reference TRBV18 and TRBJ2-5, is NAGVMQNPRHLVRRRGQEARLRCSPMKGHSHVYWYRQLPEEGLKFMVYLQKENIIDESGMPKERFSAEFPKEGPSILRIQQVVRGDSAAYFCASSPRVGETQYFGPGTRLLVL.

The V and J genes are TRBV18 and TRBJ1-3; unclear D gene. Per the germline V gene, CDR1 is KGHSH and CDR2 is LQKENI. Trimming left V 3 bases short and J 2 bases short, with 8 bases between. The CDR3 is made up of 14 amino acids. CDR3 region: CASSPPAAGNTIYF. In nucleotides, the CDR3 is TGTGCCAGCTCACCCCCTGCAGCTGGAAACACCATATATTTT. The full variable domain, its missing parts supplied by reference TRBV18 and TRBJ1-3, is NAGVMQNPRHLVRRRGQEARLRCSPMKGHSHVYWYRQLPEEGLKFMVYLQKENIIDESGMPKERFSAEFPKEGPSILRIQQVVRGDSAAYFCASSPPAAGNTIYFGEGSWLTVV.

The chain uses TRBV11-2 and TRBJ2-2; D uncertain. Trimming shortened V by 5 bases and J by 6 bases, and 16 bases separated the two germline ends. CDR1 and CDR2 (germline): SGHAT, FQNNGV. CDR3 size: 15 residues. DNA for the CDR3: TGTGCCAGCAGCCCCAATCGGGTGAATCCCGGGGAGCTGTTTTTT. Translating gives CASSPNRVNPGELFF.

This rearrangement joins TRBV29-1 to TRBJ2-7, with 10 bases aligning to TRBD1. Per germline, CDR1 SQVTM and CDR2 ANQGSEA. This CDR3 comprises 12 residues. The trim removed 4 bases at V and 10 bases at J, leaving 7 bases unmatched. The CDR3 loop is CSVGGQGKEQYF. Written as DNA, the CDR3 is TGCAGCGTTGGGGGACAGGGGAAAGAACAGTACTTC.

The genes are TRBV5-4 and TRBJ2-3; 9 nucleotides line up with TRBD1. This CDR3 spans 15 amino acids. V lost 4 bases and J lost 2; bases outside the gene matches: 5. Germline-derived CDR1 and CDR2 are SGHNT and YYREEE (reference sequence). CDR3 sequence reads: CASSTDRGSTDTQYF. The CDR3 DNA reads as TGTGCCAGCAGCACGGACAGGGGATCCACAGATACGCAGTATTTT. The full variable domain, in which reference TRBV5-4 and TRBJ2-3 provide the parts outside the CDR3, is ETGVTQSPTHLIKTRGQQVTLRCSSQSGHNTVSWYQQALGQGPQFIFQYYREEENGRGNFPPRFSGLQFPNYSSELNVNALELDDSALYLCASSTDRGSTDTQYFGPGTRLTVL.

This sequence joins TRBV4-1 and TRBJ2-3, with 10 bases lining up with TRBD2. J lost 3 bases, V lost 8 bases, and 11 bases had no gene match. The CDR3 has 16 amino acids. Germline-derived CDR1 and CDR2 are MGHRA and YSYEKL. This CDR3 is CASRSQAGGKTDTQYF. For the CDR3, the DNA is TGCGCCAGCCGTTCTCAAGCGGGAGGGAAAACAGATACGCAGTATTTT.

This clone was recorded once. This chain joins TRBV2 and TRBJ2-2, with 9 bases matching TRBD1. Trimming at V came to 5 bases and at J to 4 bases, leaving 5 bases not matched to a gene. CDR1 and CDR2 (germline): SNHLY, FYNNEI. The CDR3 extends over 15 amino acids. DNA for the CDR3: TGTGCCAGCAGTTTAGGACAGGGGCGCACCGGGGAGCTGTTTTTT. Protein product: CASSLGQGRTGELFF.

Only one count was recorded for this clone. This chain's CDR3 is CASSPRARPYEQYF. The CDR3 nucleotides are TGTGCCAGCTCACCGAGGGCTAGACCCTACGAGCAGTACTTC. This chain uses TRBV18 with TRBJ2-7, with a weak D call TRBD2 (5 bases). The CDR3 loop spans 14 amino acids. V was shortened by 3 bases and J by 2 bases, with 11 bases between the two germline ends. In germline, CDR1 is KGHSH, CDR2 LQKENI.

This chain connects TRBV1 to TRBJ2-7. TRBV1 is a listed pseudogene. The CDR3 totals 17 residues. As DNA, the CDR3 is TGCACCAGCAGCCAAGTCGGGCTAGTAATAAAGATGTACGAGCAGTACTTC. Translated, it gives CTSSQVGLVIKMYEQYF.

The chain is built from TRBV10-1 and TRBJ2-7; the match to TRBD1 covers 8 bases. The CDR3 extends over 16 amino acids. Losses at the gene ends were 5 bases for V and 1 base for J; bases not matched to a gene: 10. From germline, CDR1 is WNHNN and CDR2 SYGVQD (reference sequence). CDR3 bases: TGCGCCAGCAGTCCCAGGGGTAGGGACAGGTCCTACGAGCAGTACTTC. It is translated as CASSPRGRDRSYEQYF.

This chain uses TRBV27 with TRBJ2-7; tentatively, D is TRBD2 (6 bases). The CDR3 extends over 15 amino acids. Between the trimmed V and J ends, which lost 5 bases and 2 bases, there was a span of 16 bases. The V gene's germline CDR1 is MNHEY and CDR2 SMNVEV (reference sequence). CDR3 sequence (DNA): TGTGCCAGCAGTCCTATCGGGGGAAGGGCCTACGAGCAGTACTTC. Encoded protein: CASSPIGGRAYEQYF.

The chain uses TRBV6-5 and TRBJ2-7; the D gene is possibly TRBD2 (6 bases). Germline V CDR1 and CDR2: MNHEY, SVGAGI. With 7 bases removed from V and 7 bases from J, the gap between germline ends came to 11 bases. The CDR3 has 11 residues. The CDR3 DNA reads as TGTGCCAGCACCCTAGGGAGGGAGCAGTACTTC. Protein product: CASTLGREQYF.